These 14 T cell receptor beta chains came from one sample sequenced in a study of cytomegalovirus exposure and HLA in healthy donors. The study ran its PCR with 60 Vbeta and 13 Jbeta primers. TCRdb's table, derived via immunoSEQ multiplex PCR, lists solely in-frame clones and lacks some. The repertoire holds fewer than 200,000 clones, with roughly 87% as singletons. Sequenced: PBMCs. These receptors all come from a woman between 50 and 59 years old in good health and CMV-seronegative.

V is TRBV7-9 and J is TRBJ2-7, with 8 bases aligning to TRBD1. The germline gives CDR1 SEHNR, CDR2 FQNEAQ (reference sequence). The trim removed 1 base at V and 6 bases at J, leaving 8 bases unmatched. The CDR3 is 15 amino acids. CDR3 coding DNA: TGTGCCAGCAGCTTAGGCGGCAGGGGGCGACGCGAGCAGTACTTC. The encoded protein is CASSLGGRGRREQYF.

This chain joins TRBV6-5 and TRBJ2-1; 8 bases line up with TRBD1. Per the germline V gene, CDR1 is MNHEY and CDR2 is SVGAGI. CDR3 length equals 13 residues. V gave up 6 bases and J gave up 8 bases; unmatched junction bases: 6. The CDR3 loop is CASRAGGGHEQFF. In DNA form, the CDR3 reads TGTGCCAGCAGGGCAGGGGGCGGCCATGAGCAGTTCTTC.

The genes are TRBV5-8 and TRBJ2-3; 10 bases map to TRBD1. V shed 4 bases, J shed 5 bases, and the junction held 10 bases outside the gene matches. CDR3 size: 16 residues. Germline loops: CDR1 SGHTS, CDR2 YDEGEE. CDR3 nucleotides: TGTGCCAGCAGCCGACCCGGGACAGGGGTGAAAGATACGCAGTATTTT. Amino acid sequence: CASSRPGTGVKDTQYF.

The V call is TRBV2, the J call TRBJ2-5, with D possibly matching TRBD2 (6 bases). V lost 4 bases to trimming and J lost 5 bases, with 14 bases between them. The germline gives CDR1 SNHLY, CDR2 FYNNEI. This CDR3 comprises 14 residues. CDR3 protein: CASSAVGEEETQYF. In DNA, the CDR3 is TGTGCCAGCAGTGCTGTGGGGGAGGAGGAGACCCAGTACTTC. Supplemented by reference TRBV2 and TRBJ2-5, the full variable domain reads EPEVTQTPSHQVTQMGQEVILRCVPISNHLYFYWYRQILGQKVEFLVSFYNNEISEKSEIFDDQFSVERPDGSNFTLKIRSTKLEDSAMYFCASSAVGEEETQYFGPGTRLLVL.

This clone was seen only a few times. The rearrangement uses TRBV7-9 and TRBJ2-5; 9 positions match TRBD2. J lost 7 bases, V lost 5 bases, and 8 bases had no gene match. The CDR3 consists of 14 residues. In germline, CDR1 is SEHNR, CDR2 FQNEAQ (reference sequence). CDR3 amino acids: CASSGLAGWGTQYF. The CDR3 nucleotides read TGTGCCAGCAGCGGGCTAGCGGGATGGGGGACCCAGTACTTC.

The CDR3 DNA reads as TGTGCCAGCAGCCCCCGGCAGGGTGAGTACACTGAAGCTTTCTTT. Translation: CASSPRQGEYTEAFF. This chain links TRBV9 with TRBJ1-1; the D gene is possibly TRBD1 (5 bases). Germline V gives CDR1 SGDLS, CDR2 YYNGEE. The CDR3 sequence is 15 residues long. Between the trimmed V and J ends, which lost 4 bases and 3 bases, there was a span of 16 bases.

V is TRBV28 and J is TRBJ2-7; D possibly corresponds to TRBD1 (6 bases). V was pared by 2 bases and J by 6 bases, with 14 bases between. CDR3 length equals 14 residues. From germline, CDR1 is MDHEN and CDR2 SYDVKM. The DNA for the CDR3 is TGTGCCAGCAGTTTACACAGGGCGGCTTTCGAGCAGTACTTC. This sequence encodes CASSLHRAAFEQYF.

This chain joins TRBV6-5 and TRBJ2-7, with D possibly TRBD1 on 5 matching bases. Germline CDR1 MNHEY, CDR2 SVGAGI. V was shortened by 6 bases and J by 3 bases, with 15 bases between the two germline ends. The CDR3 consists of 14 residues. The CDR3 spells CASRQSQANYEQYF. Written as DNA, the CDR3 is TGTGCCAGCAGACAGTCACAGGCCAACTACGAGCAGTACTTC.

In DNA form, the CDR3 reads TGTGCCAGTAGTACCACCCAGGGGTGGACTGAAGCTTTCTTT. As protein: CASSTTQGWTEAFF. The gene calls are TRBV19 and TRBJ1-1; TRBD1 might be the D (6 bases). CDR1 is LNHDA, CDR2 SQIVND, per germline (reference sequence). V lost 4 bases, J lost 5 bases, and 14 bases lay in between. The length of the CDR3 is 14 residues.

The chain combines TRBV28 with TRBJ2-5, with TRBD2 identical over 10 bases. CDR1 and CDR2 (germline): MDHEN, SYDVKM. The CDR3 runs to 14 residues. V lost 5 bases to trimming and J lost 5 bases; unmatched junction nucleotides: 5. CDR3 protein: CASSASGSGETQYF. The CDR3 coding sequence is TGTGCCAGCAGTGCTAGCGGGAGTGGGGAGACCCAGTACTTC.

J is TRBJ1-5 and V is TRBV7-8, with 7 bases lining up with TRBD1. Germline V gene sequence: CDR1 SGHVS, CDR2 FQNEAQ. With V trimmed by 4 bases and J by 6 bases, 6 bases remained unmatched. The CDR3 spans 14 residues. CDR3 protein: CASSSRQGFQPQHF. DNA of the CDR3: TGTGCCAGCAGCTCCAGACAGGGATTTCAGCCCCAGCATTTT.

V gene TRBV18 combines with J gene TRBJ2-3; 7 positions agree with TRBD2. Germline V CDR1 and CDR2: KGHSH, LQKENI. CDR3 length: 15 residues. Trimming removed 3 bases from V and 6 bases from J; junction bases left unmatched: 9. CDR3 in DNA: TGTGCCAGCTCACCCCCGGGACTAAGGGACGATACGCAGTATTTT. Amino acid sequence: CASSPPGLRDDTQYF.

The chain uses TRBV27 and TRBJ2-7; 10 positions agree with TRBD1. CDR3 size: 15 residues. Germline V lookup: CDR1 MNHEY, CDR2 SMNVEV (reference sequence). V trimming: 5 bases; J trimming: 4 bases; junction bases outside the gene matches: 8. As DNA, the CDR3 is TGTGCCAGCAGTCCCCGGACAGGGGGGATTTACGAGCAGTACTTC. The encoded protein is CASSPRTGGIYEQYF.

This clone has just a few counts. V usage is TRBV5-1 and J usage is TRBJ2-1; 13 nucleotides agree with TRBD2. V lost 2 bases and J lost 8; bases outside the gene matches: 4. The germline gives CDR1 SGHRS, CDR2 YFSETQ. This CDR3 is built from 15 residues. CDR3 amino acids: CASSFSGLAGYEQFF. As DNA, the CDR3 is TGCGCCAGCAGCTTTTCGGGACTAGCGGGATATGAGCAGTTCTTC.